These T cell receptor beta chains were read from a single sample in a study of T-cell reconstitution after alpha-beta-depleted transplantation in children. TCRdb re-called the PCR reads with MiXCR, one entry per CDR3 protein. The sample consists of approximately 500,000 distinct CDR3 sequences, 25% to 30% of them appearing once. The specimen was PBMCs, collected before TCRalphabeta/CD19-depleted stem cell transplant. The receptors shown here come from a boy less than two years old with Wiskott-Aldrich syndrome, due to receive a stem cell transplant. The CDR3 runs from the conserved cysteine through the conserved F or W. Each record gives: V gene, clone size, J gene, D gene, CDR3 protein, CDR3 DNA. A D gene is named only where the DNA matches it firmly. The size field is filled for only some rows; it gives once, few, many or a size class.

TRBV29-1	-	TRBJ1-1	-	CSVDENTEAFF	TGCAGCGTTGATGAGAACACTGAAGCTTTCTTT
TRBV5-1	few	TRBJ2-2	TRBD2	CASSLSGTSGGGTGELFF	TGCGCCAGCAGCTTGAGCGGGACTAGCGGAGGCGGGACCGGGGAGCTGTTTTTT
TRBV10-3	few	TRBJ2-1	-	CAISESGEQFF	TGTGCCATCAGTGAGTCGGGTGAGCAGTTCTTC
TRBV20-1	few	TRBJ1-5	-	CSATTQPPNQPQHF	TGCAGTGCTACGACCCAGCCCCCGAATCAGCCCCAGCATTTT
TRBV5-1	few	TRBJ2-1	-	CASSLGTPNEQFF	TGCGCCAGCAGCTTGGGCACCCCCAATGAGCAGTTCTTC
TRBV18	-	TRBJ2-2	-	CASSPVTGELFF	TGTGCCAGCTCACCGGTGACCGGGGAGCTGTTTTTT
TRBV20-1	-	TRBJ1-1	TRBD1	CSARDFGDRTFREAFF	TGCAGTGCTAGAGATTTTGGGGACAGGACTTTCCGTGAAGCTTTCTTT
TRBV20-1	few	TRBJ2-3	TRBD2	CSARDDGGRGTDTQYF	TGCAGTGCTAGAGATGACGGCGGGAGGGGGACAGATACGCAGTATTTT
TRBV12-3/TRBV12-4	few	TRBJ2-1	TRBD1	CASNARTGSYNEQFF	TGTGCCAGCAACGCTAGGACAGGTTCCTACAATGAGCAGTTCTTC
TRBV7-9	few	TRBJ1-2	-	CASSLTLYYGYTF	TGTGCCAGCAGCTTGACACTTTACTATGGCTACACCTTC
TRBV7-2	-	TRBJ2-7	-	CASSAQGKAYEQYF	TGTGCCAGCAGCGCCCAGGGGAAAGCCTACGAGCAGTACTTC
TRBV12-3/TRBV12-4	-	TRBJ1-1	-	CASRSDPGEAFF	TGTGCCAGCAGATCGGACCCGGGGGAAGCTTTCTTT
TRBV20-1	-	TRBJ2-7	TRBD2	CSALYPGTSGNEQYF	TGCAGTGCTTTATATCCCGGGACTAGCGGGAACGAGCAGTACTTC
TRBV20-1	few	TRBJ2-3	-	CSPFGLATSTDTQYF	TGCAGTCCCTTCGGTCTAGCGACTAGCACAGATACGCAGTATTTT
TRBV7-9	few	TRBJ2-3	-	CASSFVGGNTDTQYF	TGTGCCAGCAGCTTCGTGGGAGGAAACACAGATACGCAGTATTTT
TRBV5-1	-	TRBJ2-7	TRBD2	CASSSQTSGKLKQYF	TGCGCCAGCAGCTCACAGACTAGCGGGAAGCTCAAGCAGTACTTC
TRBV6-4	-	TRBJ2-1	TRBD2	CASSDSGLAGVSSYNEQFF	TGTGCCAGCAGTGACTCGGGACTAGCGGGAGTTAGCTCCTACAATGAGCAGTTCTTC
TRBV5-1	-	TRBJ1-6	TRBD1	CASSPGQVIKPLHF	TGCGCCAGCAGCCCGGGACAGGTGATCAAACCCCTCCACTTT
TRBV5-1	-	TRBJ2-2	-	CASSSGQYTGELFF	TGCGCCAGCAGTTCCGGACAGTACACCGGGGAGCTGTTTTTT
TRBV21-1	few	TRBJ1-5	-	CASSNEDSNQPQHF	TGTGCCAGCAGCAATGAGGATAGCAATCAGCCCCAGCATTTT
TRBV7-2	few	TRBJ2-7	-	CASSLRATSEYEQYF	TGTGCCAGCAGCTTAAGGGCGACATCCGAGTACGAGCAGTACTTC
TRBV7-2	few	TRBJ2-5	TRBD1	CASSLATDRGRETQYF	TGTGCCAGCAGCTTAGCGACCGACAGGGGGCGAGAGACCCAGTACTTC
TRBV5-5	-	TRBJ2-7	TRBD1	CASSFSGTGEQYF	TGTGCCAGCAGCTTCTCTGGGACAGGCGAGCAGTACTTC
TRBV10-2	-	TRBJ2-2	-	CASSEPSTGPGELFF	TGCGCCAGCAGTGAGCCAAGCACAGGGCCCGGGGAGCTGTTTTTT
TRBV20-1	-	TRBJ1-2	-	CSASAGSYGYTF	TGCAGTGCTTCCGCTGGAAGCTATGGCTACACCTTC
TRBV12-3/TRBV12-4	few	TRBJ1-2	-	CASSATANYGYTF	TGTGCCAGCAGTGCGACAGCTAACTATGGCTACACCTTC
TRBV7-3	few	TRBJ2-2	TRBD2	CASRSPGLAGTGELFF	TGTGCCAGCAGATCTCCCGGCCTAGCGGGAACCGGGGAGCTGTTTTTT
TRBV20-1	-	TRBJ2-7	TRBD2	CSAVGGPDEQYF	TGCAGTGCGGTGGGAGGGCCGGACGAGCAGTACTTC
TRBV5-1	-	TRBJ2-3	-	CASSSPLADTQYF	TGCGCCAGCAGCTCTCCGTTAGCAGATACGCAGTATTTT
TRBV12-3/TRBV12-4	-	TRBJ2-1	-	CASSSLINEQFF	TGTGCCAGCAGTTCCCTTATAAATGAGCAGTTCTTC
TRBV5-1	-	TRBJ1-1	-	CASSPNLDRNTEAFF	TGCGCCAGCAGCCCGAATCTCGACAGGAACACTGAAGCTTTCTTT
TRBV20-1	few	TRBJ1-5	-	CSARNEGGQPQHF	TGCAGTGCTAGAAATGAGGGGGGACAGCCCCAGCATTTT
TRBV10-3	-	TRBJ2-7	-	CAISVAGQQYF	TGTGCCATCAGTGTGGCGGGACAGCAGTACTTC
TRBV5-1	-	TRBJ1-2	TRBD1	CASSFTTGGNGYTF	TGCGCCAGCAGCTTCACGACAGGGGGCAATGGCTACACCTTC
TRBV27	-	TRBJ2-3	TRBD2	CASSALAVSSTDTHYF	TGTGCCAGCAGTGCTCTAGCGGTATCTAGCACAGATACGCACTATTTT
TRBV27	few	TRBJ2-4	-	CASSFRGALKNIQYF	TGTGCCAGCAGTTTTCGGGGGGCCCTAAAAAACATTCAGTACTTC
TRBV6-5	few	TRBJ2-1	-	CASSYFPRDEQFF	TGTGCCAGCAGTTACTTCCCTCGCGATGAGCAGTTCTTC
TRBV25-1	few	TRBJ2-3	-	CASSTPGSITDTQYF	TGTGCCAGCAGTACGCCGGGATCTATAACAGATACGCAGTATTTT
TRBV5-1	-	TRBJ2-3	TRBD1	CASSWVGQGTDTQYF	TGCGCCAGCAGCTGGGTGGGACAGGGCACAGATACGCAGTATTTT
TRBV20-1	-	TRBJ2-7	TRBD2	CSARGRGDYEQYF	TGCAGTGCTAGGGGTCGGGGGGACTACGAGCAGTACTTC
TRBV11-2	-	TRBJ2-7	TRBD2	CASSLDGRAGLAYEQYF	TGTGCCAGCAGCTTAGATGGGAGAGCGGGATTGGCCTACGAGCAGTACTTC
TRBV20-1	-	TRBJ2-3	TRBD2	CSARDPTRLANTQYF	TGCAGTGCTAGAGATCCTACCCGACTAGCGAATACGCAGTATTTT
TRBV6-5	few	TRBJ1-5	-	CASTFVERGQPQHF	TGTGCCAGCACTTTTGTGGAGCGGGGACAGCCCCAGCATTTT
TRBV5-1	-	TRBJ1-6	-	CASSLHGGSSPLHF	TGCGCCAGCAGCTTGCACGGTGGAAGTTCACCCCTCCACTTT
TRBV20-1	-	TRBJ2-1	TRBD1	CSAVPPDRYEQFF	TGCAGTGCTGTACCACCGGACAGGTATGAGCAGTTCTTC
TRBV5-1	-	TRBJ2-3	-	CASSFFEDTQYF	TGCGCCAGCAGCTTCTTCGAGGATACGCAGTATTTT
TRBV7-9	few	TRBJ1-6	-	CASSFAPNSPLHF	TGTGCCAGCAGCTTTGCTCCTAATTCACCCCTCCACTTT
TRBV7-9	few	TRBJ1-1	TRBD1	CASSSTGYDFIDEAFF	TGTGCCAGCAGCTCGACAGGGTATGATTTTATTGATGAAGCTTTCTTT
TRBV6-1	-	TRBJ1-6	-	CASSAYTSSYNSPLHF	TGTGCCAGCAGTGCGTACACCAGCTCCTATAATTCACCCCTCCACTTT
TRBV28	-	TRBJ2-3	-	CASSSSPTDTQYF	TGTGCCAGCAGTTCCTCTCCCACAGATACGCAGTATTTT
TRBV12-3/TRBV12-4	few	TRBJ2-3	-	CASSRPGGRATDTQYF	TGTGCCAGCAGCCGACCCGGGGGGCGGGCCACAGATACGCAGTATTTT
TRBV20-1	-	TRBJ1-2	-	CSASFGYTF	TGCAGTGCTAGTTTCGGCTACACCTTC